This T cell receptor beta chain was captured by sequencing in a study of OX40 agonist ivuxolimab in advanced cancers. Study in general: Ivuxolimab, an antibody that agonizes OX40 (CD134), was administered to the patients. A mean age of about 59 years, range about 20 to 79, was recorded, and approximately 85% were male. Regarding the study as a whole: Partly responding patients at 0.1-3.0 mg/kg showed some of the smallest clonal expansion.

V lost 2 bases, J lost 3 bases, and 16 bases lay in between. CDR3 size: 16 residues. Looked up from germline, CDR1 is SNHLY and CDR2 is FYNNEI. Of note for this clone: Its antigen remains unidentified.

The investigators sampled blood at baseline, at cycle 4 day 1, and at cycle 7 day 1. Generated by immunoSEQ multiplex PCR, the TCRdb table keeps only in-frame clones and is missing some. This table holds 50,000 to 80,000 clones, 70% to 90% found once. The TCR originated in an adult with an advanced solid tumor such as melanoma, head and neck, liver or kidney cancer. The sequenced sample was CD4+ or CD8+ T cells sorted from blood, obtained in a trial of the OX40 agonist ivuxolimab. The rearrangement uses TRBV2 and TRBJ1-1; perhaps TRBD1 as D (5 bases). The CDR3, as DNA: TGTGCCAGCAGTGAATATGTGGGACCCATGGACACTGAAGCTTTCTTT. The encoded protein is CASSEYVGPMDTEAFF.